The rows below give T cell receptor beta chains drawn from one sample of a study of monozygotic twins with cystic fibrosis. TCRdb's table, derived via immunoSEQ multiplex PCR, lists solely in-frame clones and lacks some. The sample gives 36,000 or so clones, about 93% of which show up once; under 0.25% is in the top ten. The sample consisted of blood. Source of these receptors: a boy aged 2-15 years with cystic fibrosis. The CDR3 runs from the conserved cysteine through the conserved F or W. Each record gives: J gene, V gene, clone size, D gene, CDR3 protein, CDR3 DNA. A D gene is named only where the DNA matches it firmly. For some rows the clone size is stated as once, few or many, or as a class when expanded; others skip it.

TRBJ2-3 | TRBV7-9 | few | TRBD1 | CASSTGQGTSSTDTQYF | TGTGCCAGCAGCACAGGACAGGGGACTTCTAGCACAGATACGCAGTATTTT
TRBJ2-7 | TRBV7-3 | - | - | CASSLTGPPVEQYF | TGTGCCAGCAGCTTAACAGGACCCCCCGTCGAGCAGTACTTC
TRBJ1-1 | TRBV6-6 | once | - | CASSYPGNTEAFF | TGTGCCAGCAGTTACCCGGGGAACACTGAAGCTTTCTTT
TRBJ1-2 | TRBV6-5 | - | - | CASRTATENYGYTF | TGTGCCAGCAGGACCGCGACAGAGAACTATGGCTACACCTTC
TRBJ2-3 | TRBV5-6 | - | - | CASSLGATPDTQYF | TGTGCCAGCAGCTTGGGGGCCACACCAGATACGCAGTATTTT
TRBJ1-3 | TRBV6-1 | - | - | CASSEPGTVGNTIYF | TGTGCCAGCAGTGAACCCGGGACCGTTGGAAACACCATATATTTT
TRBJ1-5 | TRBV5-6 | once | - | CASSREGKRNQPQHF | TGTGCCAGCAGCCGGGAGGGGAAACGCAATCAGCCCCAGCATTTT
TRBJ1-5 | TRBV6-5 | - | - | CASSTTNAQEPQHF | TGTGCCAGCAGCACTACGAACGCCCAGGAGCCCCAGCATTTT
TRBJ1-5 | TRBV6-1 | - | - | CASSDTAVNQPQHF | TGTGCCAGCAGTGACACAGCCGTTAATCAGCCCCAGCATTTT
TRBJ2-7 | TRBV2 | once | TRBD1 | CASSDSGTGGSYEQYF | TGTGCCAGCAGTGACTCCGGGACAGGGGGTTCGTACGAGCAGTACTTC
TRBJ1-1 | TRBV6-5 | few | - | CASSLGEDTEAFF | TGTGCCAGCAGTTTGGGGGAAGACACTGAAGCTTTCTTT
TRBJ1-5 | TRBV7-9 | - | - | CASSLGGPGGNQPQHF | TGTGCCAGCAGCTTAGGGGGACCGGGGGGCAATCAGCCCCAGCATTTT
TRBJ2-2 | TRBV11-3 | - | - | CASSLDHNTGELFF | TGTGCCAGCAGCTTAGATCACAACACCGGGGAGCTGTTTTTT
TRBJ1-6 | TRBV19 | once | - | CARVGGIYNSPLHF | TGTGCCAGGGTGGGAGGTATCTATAATTCACCCCTCCACTTT
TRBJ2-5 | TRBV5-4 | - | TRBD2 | CASSLGRTSGGQETQYF | TGTGCCAGCAGCTTGGGGCGGACTAGCGGGGGCCAAGAGACCCAGTACTTC
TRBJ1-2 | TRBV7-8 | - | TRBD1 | CASSLGRQGYGYTF | TGTGCCAGCAGCTTAGGTAGACAGGGCTATGGCTACACCTTC
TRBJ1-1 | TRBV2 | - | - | CAILRGPDTEAFF | TGTGCCATTCTCAGGGGCCCGGACACTGAAGCTTTCTTT
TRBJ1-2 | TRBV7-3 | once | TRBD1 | CASSSGTGLNYGYTF | TGTGCCAGCAGCTCCGGGACAGGGCTTAACTATGGCTACACCTTC
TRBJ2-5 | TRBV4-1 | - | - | CASSQDLSFVETQYF | TGCGCCAGCAGCCAAGATTTGTCGTTTGTGGAGACCCAGTACTTC
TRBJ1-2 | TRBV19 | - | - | CASSIYVDTGNGYTF | TGTGCCAGTAGTATTTACGTGGACACAGGGAATGGCTACACCTTC
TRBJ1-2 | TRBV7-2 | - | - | CASSLESGDYGYTF | TGTGCCAGCAGCTTAGAGTCAGGGGACTATGGCTACACCTTC